These 24 T cell receptor beta chains came from one sample sequenced in a study of T cell clonality in common variable immunodeficiency. Using immunoSEQ multiplex PCR, the repertoire was profiled, and TCRdb retains in-frame clones only, with some absent. Sampling found about 52,000 clones, none seen once. Source material: peripheral blood mononuclear cells. These receptors were obtained from a person aged 18-70 years in good health.

This clone was detected ten times or more. Read sequence stops 3 residues before the CDR3 end, and the germline J gene provides the missing end. The chain links TRBV12-3 or TRBV12-4 to TRBJ1-2; a weak D match, TRBD1 (5 bases). Trimming removed 1 base from V and 5 bases from J, with 8 bases in between. The CDR3 sequence is 13 residues long. The chain's CDR3 is CASSLGGHYGYTF. CDR3 bases read: TGTGCCAGCAGTTTAGGGGGCCATTATGGC.

In its sample, this clone was seen many times. The sequence runs out 3 residues before the end of the CDR3; the remainder is reconstructed from the germline J gene. The chain links TRBV20-1 to TRBJ1-1; D gene ambiguous. Germline loops: CDR1 DFQATT, CDR2 SNEGSKA (reference sequence). Trimming removed 0 bases at V and 0 bases at J, with 5 bases between. CDR3 length: 13 amino acids. The CDR3 DNA, read in part, is TGCAGTGCTAGAGATTCGGTGAACACTGAA. Translating gives CSARDSVNTE. The whole CDR3 is CSARDSVNTEAFF.

This clone has just a few counts. The CDR3 goes on 3 residues after the read ends, and that part is filled in from the germline J gene. The chain couples TRBV19 to TRBJ2-2; a weak D match, TRBD1 (5 bases). Germline CDR1 is LNHDA and CDR2 is SQIVND (reference sequence). The CDR3 contains 16 residues. V lost 6 bases to trimming and J lost 4 bases, with 18 bases between them. The CDR3 protein is CASSLQDLQGTGELFF. CDR3 DNA, as far as it was read: TGTGCCAGTAGCCTCCAGGATCTGCAGGGCACCGGGGAG.

The table lists this clone with many counts. The CDR3 extends 3 residues past the end of the read, so its final part is completed from the germline J gene. The rearrangement links TRBV18 to TRBJ2-3; 8 nucleotides agree with TRBD2. Germline V gives CDR1 KGHSH, CDR2 LQKENI. CDR3 length equals 15 residues. V lost 1 base and J lost 6; bases outside the gene matches: 6. The CDR3 is CASSPLISGADTQYF. The CDR3 bases that were read are TGTGCCAGCTCACCACTTATTAGCGGGGCCGATACG.

This clone was counted at least ten times. Here the CDR3 reads CASIKTGGPSYNSPLHF. The DNA read from the CDR3 is TGTGCCAGCATCAAAACAGGGGGCCCATCCTATAATTCACCC. This chain links TRBV27 with TRBJ1-6; 9 bases agree with TRBD1. Sequencing ends 3 residues short of the CDR3 end; the germline J gene provides the rest. The CDR3 sequence is 17 residues long. With V trimmed by 7 bases and J by 1 base, 8 bases remained unmatched. Germline lookup yields CDR1 MNHEY and CDR2 SMNVEV (reference sequence).

This clone was counted many times. Germline is not matched at one junction end, which may reflect a read error. Sequencing ends 3 residues short of the CDR3 end; the germline J gene provides the rest. The chain carries TRBV4-2 and TRBJ2-3; tentative D call: TRBD1 (5 bases). This CDR3 is built from 17 residues. Germline loops: CDR1 LGHNA, CDR2 YNFKEQ. The sequenced part of the CDR3 DNA is TGCGCCAGCAGCCAAGATTTAAGGGGCAGAGACACAGATACG. Translation gives CASSQDLRGRDTDT. The entire CDR3 protein is CASSQDLRGRDTDTQYF.

This clone appeared many times. Read data end 3 residues before the CDR3 end; the end is taken from the germline J gene. The chain links TRBV30 to TRBJ1-6, with TRBD1 matching over 8 bases. Germline loops: CDR1 GTSNPN, CDR2 SVGIG (reference sequence). The CDR3 has 14 residues. V shed 0 bases and J 10 bases; nucleotides not matched to a gene: 5. CDR3 bases read: TGTGCCTGGAGTGTAATCACAGGGGGATCACCC. The encoded protein is CAWSVITGGSP. The CDR3 in its entirety is CAWSVITGGSPLHF. The variable domain in full, with the rest retrieved from reference TRBV30 and TRBJ1-6, is SQTIHQWPATLVQPVGSPLSLECTVEGTSNPNLYWYRQAAGRGLQLLFYSVGIGQISSEVPQNLSASRPQDRQFILSSKKLLLSDSGFYLCAWSVITGGSPLHFGNGTRLTVT.

This clone was counted many times. The read terminates 3 residues before the CDR3 end, so the remaining end is supplied by the germline J gene. The chain recombines TRBV7-8 with TRBJ2-7; D is unclear. Trimming left V 0 bases short and J 5 bases short, with 8 bases between. The CDR3 spans 13 residues. Germline CDR1 is SGHVS and CDR2 is FQNEAQ. The CDR3 sequence: CASSLAIPDEQYF. The covered CDR3 bases are TGTGCCAGCAGCTTAGCAATCCCAGACGAG.

Worth noting for this clone: Read sequence stops 3 residues before the CDR3 end, and the germline J gene provides the missing end. This sequence joins TRBV7-2 and TRBJ2-3; 14 positions agree with TRBD2. The junction had 3 bases not matched to a gene; V was cut back by 3 bases and J by 7 bases. From germline, CDR1 is SGHTA and CDR2 FQGNSA. The CDR3 runs 15 residues. The sequenced CDR3 bases are TGTGCCAGCAGCTTGGGACTAGCGGGGGTCAATACG. Protein: CASSLGLAGVNT. The complete CDR3 protein is CASSLGLAGVNTQYF.

On this clone: The read gets to within 3 residues of the CDR3 end, and the germline J gene fills in the rest. The chain carries TRBV7-9 and TRBJ1-2; 8 nucleotides align to TRBD1. This CDR3 is 15 amino acids long. Germline CDR1 is SEHNR and CDR2 is FQNEAQ (reference sequence). Here the CDR3 reads CASRYQGAPHNDYTF. Incomplete CDR3 DNA: TGTGCCAGCAGATACCAGGGGGCGCCCCACAATGAC.

This clone was counted at least ten times. The read stops 3 residues short of the end of the CDR3; the missing end is completed from the germline J gene. This chain uses TRBV18 with TRBJ2-7; the D gene is possibly TRBD1 (6 bases). The CDR3 sequence is 15 residues long. Per the germline V gene, CDR1 is KGHSH and CDR2 is LQKENI. V was pared by 6 bases and J by 2 bases, with 17 bases between. The CDR3 protein is CASSEGVGITYEQYF. The covered CDR3 bases are TGTGCCAGCTCTGAGGGGGTTGGAATTACCTACGAG.

This clone appeared many times. The missing CDR3 end, 3 residues past where the read stops, is filled in from the germline J gene. The chain has TRBV19 and TRBJ2-5; TRBD2 matches 11 bases. Germline trimming cut 5 bases from V and 5 bases from J; bases unmatched to any gene: 10. In germline, CDR1 is LNHDA, CDR2 SQIVND (reference sequence). The CDR3 consists of 16 residues. CDR3 bases read: TGTGCCAGTAGTCGGATTAGCGGGAGGGATGGGGAGACC. Protein: CASSRISGRDGET. In full, the CDR3 is CASSRISGRDGETQYF.

This clone was seen at least ten times. The CDR3 loop reads CASSQKSNQPQHF. The DNA read from the CDR3 is TGTGCCAGTAGCCAGAAGAGCAATCAGCCC. This chain connects TRBV19 to TRBJ1-5, with no clear D. Read data end 3 residues before the CDR3 end; the end is taken from the germline J gene. V was trimmed by 6 bases and J by 1 base, leaving 7 bases between them. The CDR3 runs to 13 residues. Germline values: CDR1 LNHDA, CDR2 SQIVND (reference sequence).

This clone was seen at least ten times. With the read ending 3 residues before the CDR3 end, the germline J gene is used to fill in that end. The chain employs TRBV13 and TRBJ1-6; no definite D call. Germline loops: CDR1 PRHDT, CDR2 FYEKMQ (reference sequence). V shed 1 base and J shed 10 bases, with 8 bases lying between them. The CDR3 extends over 13 amino acids. CDR3 bases read: TGTGCCAGCAGCTTAGTGCAGTCGTCACCC. Translated: CASSLVQSSP. The complete CDR3 sequence is CASSLVQSSPLHF.

This clone came up many times. Read sequence stops 3 residues before the CDR3 end, and the germline J gene provides the missing end. V is TRBV6-2 or TRBV6-3 and J is TRBJ2-2, with TRBD1 matching over 7 bases. With 8 bases clipped from V and 5 bases from J, the junction kept 8 bases outside the gene matches. The CDR3 is 14 residues long. Germline V gene lookup returns CDR1 MNHEY and CDR2 SVGEGT. CDR3 loop: CASLRGGATGELFF. The DNA read from the CDR3 is TGTGCCAGCCTTCGAGGGGGCGCGACCGGGGAG.

This clone was counted many times. The CDR3 is cut off 3 residues early in the read; its end comes from the germline J gene. The chain couples TRBV20-1 to TRBJ2-7; TRBD2 might be the D (7 bases). Germline loops: CDR1 DFQATT, CDR2 SNEGSKA (reference sequence). The CDR3 runs 14 residues. The germline V and J ends were trimmed by 3 bases and 5 bases, with 17 bases remaining between them. Incomplete CDR3 DNA: TGCAGTGCTAGTGGGTCGGGGGGCCTACACGAG. Translation gives CSASGSGGLHE. The whole CDR3 protein is CSASGSGGLHEQYF.

This clone was seen a few times. The CDR3 end falls 3 residues outside the read, so it is completed with the germline J gene. This chain joins TRBV11-2 and TRBJ1-1; 9 bases map to TRBD1. Germline-derived CDR1 and CDR2 are SGHAT and FQNNGV. V shed 5 bases and J 4 bases; nucleotides not matched to a gene: 5. This CDR3 is built from 14 residues. The CDR3 here is CASSVMTGGTEAFF. CDR3 bases read: TGTGCCAGCAGCGTCATGACAGGGGGCACTGAA.

This clone was detected many times. The read finishes 3 residues shy of the CDR3 end, and the germline J gene is used to complete it. The chain uses TRBV6-2 or TRBV6-3 and TRBJ2-5; 8 nucleotides match TRBD1. The germline V gene encodes CDR1 MNHEY and CDR2 SVGEGT. With 5 bases clipped from V and 5 bases from J, the junction kept 10 bases outside the gene matches. This CDR3 contains 15 residues. The CDR3 protein is CASSPPNTGGETQYF. CDR3 DNA (partial): TGTGCCAGCAGTCCACCAAATACAGGGGGGGAGACC.

At least ten counts were recorded for this clone. The observed sequence ends 3 residues before the CDR3 terminus, with the missing tail filled in from the germline J gene. This rearrangement joins TRBV9 to TRBJ1-4; D unresolved. Trimming pared 4 bases from V and 1 base from J, leaving 5 bases between. CDR3 size: 13 residues. Germline V gene sequence: CDR1 SGDLS, CDR2 YYNGEE. Partial CDR3 DNA: TGTGCCAGCAGCCCTCGAACTAATGAAAAA. Amino acids: CASSPRTNEK. The full-length CDR3 reads as CASSPRTNEKLFF.

This clone was counted many times. The sequence runs out 3 residues before the end of the CDR3; the remainder is reconstructed from the germline J gene. The gene calls are TRBV7-8 and TRBJ1-5, with no clear D. Per germline, CDR1 SGHVS and CDR2 FQNEAQ. V was clipped by 6 bases and J by 4 bases, with 7 bases between them. The CDR3 contains 12 residues. The CDR3 sequence is CASSYFNQPQHF. Incomplete CDR3 DNA: TGTGCCAGCAGTTACTTTAATCAGCCC.

This clone was picked up many times. Read sequence stops 3 residues before the CDR3 end, and the germline J gene provides the missing end. The chain is built from TRBV6-2 or TRBV6-3 and TRBJ1-2, with D unclear. From germline, CDR1 is MNHEY and CDR2 SVGEGT. The CDR3 has 13 amino acids. Trimming took 0 bases from V and 4 from J, leaving 6 bases between them. The covered CDR3 bases are TGTGCCAGCAGTTACTCGGCGGTCTATGGC. This codes for CASSYSAVYG. The entire CDR3 sequence reads CASSYSAVYGYTF.

In this sample, this clone turned up many times. Read sequence stops 3 residues before the CDR3 end, and the germline J gene provides the missing end. This sequence joins TRBV5-6 and TRBJ1-5; D may be TRBD1 (6 bases). Deletions cut 3 bases from V and 4 bases from J, with 11 bases between. CDR1 SGHDT and CDR2 YYEEEE come from the germline V gene. The CDR3 totals 14 residues. The CDR3 reads CASSYRDINQPQHF. CDR3 DNA, as far as it was read: TGTGCCAGCAGCTACCGGGACATAAATCAGCCC.

In this sample, this clone turned up many times. Here the CDR3 reads CASSLDRGQRYTF. The covered CDR3 bases are TGCGCCAGCAGCTTGGACAGGGGGCAAAGA. The rearrangement uses TRBV5-1 and TRBJ1-2; 9 bases line up with TRBD1. Read data end 3 residues before the CDR3 end; the end is taken from the germline J gene. The CDR3 has 13 residues. Germline CDR1 and CDR2: SGHRS and YFSETQ.

This clone was counted at least ten times. The CDR3 end is not reached by the read, which stops 3 residues before it; the germline J gene fills it in. The chain is built from TRBV5-5 and TRBJ2-5, with TRBD2 as a possible D gene (6 bases). CDR1 SGHKS and CDR2 YYEKEE come from the germline V gene (reference sequence). This CDR3 has 15 residues. The V gene lost 0 bases and the J gene lost 1 base, with 10 bases spanning the gap. The chain's CDR3 is CASSLVAGFQETQYF. CDR3 DNA, as far as it was read: TGTGCCAGCAGCTTGGTGGCGGGGTTCCAAGAGACC.